The TCR beta chain under discussion was sequenced for a study of cytomegalovirus exposure and HLA in healthy donors. Looking at the study overall: The early release's HLA-typed donors yielded about 85 million unique TCRs.

PCR used 60 Vbeta primers and 13 Jbeta primers. Some clones are missing from TCRdb's copy, which holds only in-frame ones; the method was immunoSEQ multiplex PCR. The sample has fewer than 200,000 clones; 65% to 80% are singletons. The receptor was isolated from a woman aged 45-65 years in good health and CMV-seropositive. Sequenced: PBMCs.

The CDR3 DNA reads as TGTGCCAGTAGCCCGCCTGGACAGCAAGTTTCTGGAAACACCATATATTTT. Translating gives CASSPPGQQVSGNTIYF. V is TRBV19 and J is TRBJ1-3, with a possible D match to TRBD1 (6 bases). CDR3 length: 17 residues. CDR1 and CDR2 from the germline V gene are LNHDA and SQIVND (reference sequence). Trimming pared 6 bases from V and 1 base from J, leaving 19 bases between.